This T cell receptor (beta chain) was observed in a study of T-cell memory formation after mild COVID-19. TCRdb analysed the 5' RACE reads with MiXCR anew, one entry per CDR3 protein. The sample has fewer than 650,000 distinct CDR3 sequences; roughly 21% are singletons. Trimming took 3 bases from V and 4 from J, leaving 3 bases between them. The CDR3 totals 11 residues. This clonotype was detected ten times or more. This receptor was identified in an adult woman who had mild COVID-19 (a few samples of this study predate the infection). Cell type and time point are not known. The sequenced material came from PBMCs or a T cell subset sorted from them (not recorded which). This chain joins TRBV12-3 or TRBV12-4 and TRBJ1-2; the D is unclear. The CDR3 sequence is CASSLSYGYTF. The CDR3 nucleotides read TGTGCCAGCAGTTTGTCCTATGGCTACACCTTC.